A single sample is the source of the 29 T cell receptor beta chains below, sequenced in a study of lymphopenia after photon versus proton radiotherapy (dated by TCRdb to about 2019). Receptor libraries were prepared by the immunoSEQ multiplex PCR assay. The source is immuneACCESS, and TCRdb retained only in-frame sequences with V and J called. Part of the clones is not carried over; for the studies checked, unresolved V genes explain less than half of this, and the remainder is unexplained. The sample data list about 28,000 clones, and around 85% of these were observed just once. The ten largest clones represent roughly a third of the sample. Sequenced material: peripheral blood, taken from a patient treated with photon-based radiotherapy. The receptors shown here come from a man aged 50 to 59 with gastric cancer.

This chain links TRBV30 with TRBJ2-7, with 8 positions matching TRBD2. Germline trimming cut 2 bases from V and 6 bases from J; bases unmatched to any gene: 0. Germline V gene lookup returns CDR1 GTSNPN and CDR2 SVGIG (reference sequence). The CDR3 runs 11 residues. CDR3: CAWSRGGEQYV. The CDR3 DNA follows: TGTGCCTGGAGTCGGGGGGGCGAGCAGTACGTC.

The chain carries TRBV7-9 and TRBJ2-5; 13 bases map to TRBD2. V shed 5 bases, J shed 5 bases, and the junction held 17 bases outside the gene matches. Looked up from germline, CDR1 is SEHNR and CDR2 is FQNEAQ (reference sequence). The CDR3 covers 19 residues. As DNA, the CDR3 is TGTGCCAGCAGCCTACGCTCCAATAAAAGACTAGCGGGGGGTGAGACCCAGTACTTC. Translated: CASSLRSNKRLAGGETQYF.

The chain employs TRBV7-8 and TRBJ2-7; TRBD2 aligns across 12 bases. Looked up from germline, CDR1 is SGHVS and CDR2 is FQNEAQ. The CDR3 is made up of 15 amino acids. Germline trimming cut 4 bases from V and 6 bases from J; bases unmatched to any gene: 7. The CDR3 DNA reads as TGTGCCAGCAGCTCCGCTAGCGGGGGGGCCTCCGAGCAGTACTTC. Translating it yields CASSSASGGASEQYF. Filled out from reference TRBV7-8 and TRBJ2-7, the complete variable domain reads GAGVSQSPRYKVAKRGQDVALRCDPISGHVSLFWYQQALGQGPEFLTYFQNEAQLDKSGLPSDRFFAERPEGSVSTLKIQRTQQEDSAVYLCASSSASGGASEQYFGPGTRLTVT.

A single count supports this clone. This chain joins TRBV5-1 and TRBJ1-5, with D possibly matching TRBD1 (5 bases). The length of the CDR3 is 15 residues. Germline CDR1 SGHRS, CDR2 YFSETQ. The V gene lost 4 bases and the J gene lost 3 bases, with 14 bases spanning the gap. CDR3 nucleotides: TGCGCCAGCAGCCCGGCGGGGGATTACAATCAGCCCCAGCATTTT. Protein sequence: CASSPAGDYNQPQHF.

The chain links TRBV14 to TRBJ2-1; 7 nucleotides agree with TRBD1. This CDR3 comprises 15 residues. V lost 4 bases and J lost 5; bases outside the gene matches: 8. Germline V gene lookup returns CDR1 SGHDN and CDR2 FVKESK. CDR3 region: CASSPDRVRDNEQFF. The CDR3 DNA sequence: TGTGCCAGCAGCCCAGACAGGGTCCGTGACAATGAGCAGTTCTTC.

This sequence joins TRBV9 and TRBJ2-1; D is undetermined. V was cut by 7 bases and J by 1 base, with 9 bases left in between. The V gene's germline CDR1 is SGDLS and CDR2 YYNGEE. This CDR3 region has 13 residues. The CDR3 spells CASGRMSYNEQFF. CDR3 coding DNA: TGTGCCAGCGGAAGGATGTCCTACAATGAGCAGTTCTTC.

The rearrangement joins TRBV23-1 to TRBJ1-2; D is undetermined. TRBV23-1 is placed among ORFs of uncertain function. Trimming shortened V by 4 bases and J by 1 base, and 7 bases separated the two germline ends. There are 13 residues in the CDR3. The CDR3 region has the DNA TGCGCCAGCAGTCGGACGGTTAACTATGGCTACACCTTC. Translating it yields CASSRTVNYGYTF.

This clone was seen a single time. The chain has TRBV2 and TRBJ2-7; TRBD2 agrees at 8 bases. Germline V gene data show CDR1 as SNHLY and CDR2 as FYNNEI. J lost 4 bases, V lost 6 bases, and 5 bases had no gene match. CDR3 length equals 13 residues. The CDR3 DNA reads as TGTGCCAGCAGCCTCGGGAGGGGTTACGAGCAGTACTTC. Residues: CASSLGRGYEQYF.

This chain links TRBV10-1 with TRBJ2-7, with 9 bases identical to TRBD1. CDR3 length equals 15 residues. V shed 8 bases and J 7 bases; nucleotides not matched to a gene: 15. Germline CDR1 and CDR2: WNHNN and SYGVQD (reference sequence). The CDR3 is CASSTGTGSSGEQYF. For the CDR3, the DNA is TGCGCCAGCTCGACCGGGACAGGGTCATCAGGGGAGCAGTACTTC.

The chain joins TRBV6-1 to TRBJ1-5; TRBD1 agrees at 7 bases. This CDR3 comprises 15 residues. The ends lost 6 bases at V and 1 base at J; junction bases unmatched: 6. Germline V gene sequence: CDR1 MNHNS, CDR2 SASEGT. CDR3 bases: TGTGCCAGCAGGGGTGACAGGGCAAGCAATCAGCCCCAGCATTTT. This sequence encodes CASRGDRASNQPQHF.

The table lists this clone with a count of one. The chain joins TRBV27 to TRBJ2-3; 7 bases agree with TRBD1. The CDR3 consists of 13 residues. Germline values: CDR1 MNHEY, CDR2 SMNVEV (reference sequence). Trimming at V came to 4 bases and at J to 5 bases, leaving 3 bases not matched to a gene. CDR3 residues: CASSSRTGDTQYF. CDR3 sequence (DNA): TGTGCCAGCAGTTCAAGGACAGGAGATACGCAGTATTTT.

The chain has TRBV30 and TRBJ2-1; TRBD2 matches 10 bases. The CDR3 is 13 amino acids. The germline V gene has CDR1 GTSNPN and CDR2 SVGIG (reference sequence). Losses at the gene ends were 0 bases for V and 14 bases for J; bases not matched to a gene: 7. CDR3 amino acids: CAWSVLERGGKFF. CDR3 bases: TGTGCCTGGAGTGTACTGGAGCGGGGGGGCAAGTTCTTC.

This chain connects TRBV19 to TRBJ2-3; no firm D call. The CDR3 loop spans 13 amino acids. Per the germline V gene, CDR1 is LNHDA and CDR2 is SQIVND (reference sequence). V lost 7 bases to trimming and J lost 8 bases, with 16 bases between them. CDR3 sequence: CASILGPGGTQYF. In DNA form, the CDR3 reads TGTGCCAGTATCCTCGGGCCTGGCGGTACGCAGTATTTT. Complete variable domain (other parts from reference TRBV19 and TRBJ2-3): DGGITQSPKYLFRKEGQNVTLSCEQNLNHDAMYWYRQDPGQGLRLIYYSQIVNDFQKGDIAEGYSVSREKKESFPLTVTSAQKNPTAFYLCASILGPGGTQYFGPGTRLTVL.

The chain recombines TRBV5-1 with TRBJ1-5, with D perhaps matching TRBD1 (5 bases). The CDR3 runs 14 residues. Trimming took 3 bases from V and 9 from J, leaving 16 bases between them. Per the germline V gene, CDR1 is SGHRS and CDR2 is YFSETQ. CDR3 DNA sequence: TGCGCCAGCAGCTCGGGGGTACCGGAGGGGCCCCAGCATTTT. The encoded protein is CASSSGVPEGPQHF. Full variable domain (rest looked up from reference TRBV5-1 and TRBJ1-5): KAGVTQTPRYLIKTRGQQVTLSCSPISGHRSVSWYQQTPGQGLQFLFEYFSETQRNKGNFPGRFSGRQFSNSRSEMNVSTLELGDSALYLCASSSGVPEGPQHFGDGTRLSIL.

The J gene is TRBJ2-5, the V gene TRBV29-1, with 9 nucleotides matching TRBD1. The CDR3 is 13 residues long. The V gene's germline CDR1 is SQVTM and CDR2 ANQGSEA. V lost 4 bases to trimming and J lost 6 bases; unmatched junction nucleotides: 6. CDR3 nucleotides: TGCAGCGTTGTCATGGACAGGGGAAAGACCCAGTACTTC. Its translation is CSVVMDRGKTQYF.

The chain links TRBV19 to TRBJ1-6, with a possible D match to TRBD1 (6 bases). Germline loops: CDR1 LNHDA, CDR2 SQIVND (reference sequence). The CDR3 loop spans 13 amino acids. The V end was cut by 8 bases, the J end by 10 bases, with 15 bases between. CDR3 sequence reads: CASSTGNRSPLHF. The DNA for the CDR3 is TGTGCCAGTTCGACAGGAAATCGGTCACCCCTCCACTTT.

The chain is built from TRBV19 and TRBJ1-5; D not resolved. V was shortened by 5 bases and J by 4 bases, with 9 bases between the two germline ends. From germline, CDR1 is LNHDA and CDR2 SQIVND (reference sequence). The CDR3 is made up of 13 amino acids. The CDR3 DNA reads TGTGCCAGTAGTTCGTCAGGTAATCAGCCCCAGCATTTT. This encodes CASSSSGNQPQHF.

The CDR3 here is CASSRTGEGQPQHF. CDR3 coding DNA: TGTGCCAGCTCTCGGACAGGGGAAGGCCAGCCCCAGCATTTT. The chain combines TRBV18 with TRBJ1-5; TRBD1 aligns across 9 bases. Germline lookup yields CDR1 KGHSH and CDR2 LQKENI. V shed 6 bases and J 7 bases; nucleotides not matched to a gene: 7. CDR3 length equals 14 residues.

The V gene is TRBV6-6, the J gene TRBJ1-2; 9 bases map to TRBD1. Germline V gives CDR1 MNHNY, CDR2 SVGAGI (reference sequence). The ends lost 2 bases at V and 5 bases at J; junction bases unmatched: 9. The CDR3 contains 16 residues. CDR3 sequence reads: CASSYGSGQGLYGYTF. The CDR3 DNA follows: TGTGCCAGCAGTTACGGATCGGGACAGGGCTTATATGGCTACACCTTC.

Here the CDR3 DNA reads TGTGCCAGCAGGCCTGGGATCGGTTACAATGAGCAGTTCTTC. Translating it yields CASRPGIGYNEQFF. The chain joins TRBV27 to TRBJ2-1; D not resolved. In germline, CDR1 is MNHEY, CDR2 SMNVEV (reference sequence). Trimming pared 6 bases from V and 4 bases from J, leaving 13 bases between. CDR3 length: 14 amino acids.

The chain recombines TRBV6-1 with TRBJ1-5; 11 bases map to TRBD1. The CDR3 has 14 amino acids. Germline V gene sequence: CDR1 MNHNS, CDR2 SASEGT. The junction had 6 bases not matched to a gene; V was cut back by 7 bases and J by 7 bases. The CDR3 region is CASTQGTGGQPQHF. CDR3 DNA sequence: TGTGCCAGCACCCAAGGGACAGGGGGGCAGCCCCAGCATTTT.

The chain joins TRBV19 to TRBJ1-1, with D possibly being TRBD1 (6 bases). The germline gives CDR1 LNHDA, CDR2 SQIVND (reference sequence). Trimming removed 7 bases at V and 4 bases at J, with 16 bases between. CDR3 size: 14 residues. CDR3: CASIQQGWSTEAFF. CDR3 DNA sequence: TGTGCCAGTATTCAACAGGGTTGGAGCACTGAAGCTTTCTTT.

This clone turned up a few times. The V and J genes are TRBV11-2 and TRBJ1-4, with D unresolved. Germline V gives CDR1 SGHAT, CDR2 FQNNGV. There are 15 residues in the CDR3. Trimming shortened V by 3 bases and J by 4 bases, and 12 bases separated the two germline ends. The DNA for the CDR3 is TGTGCCAGCAGCTTCGAGCAGACGGATAATGAAAAACTGTTTTTT. This encodes CASSFEQTDNEKLFF. The full variable domain, completed using reference TRBV11-2 and TRBJ1-4, is EAGVAQSPRYKIIEKRQSVAFWCNPISGHATLYWYQQILGQGPKLLIQFQNNGVVDDSQLPKDRFSAERLKGVDSTLKIQPAKLEDSAVYLCASSFEQTDNEKLFFGSGTQLSVL.

The chain links TRBV10-3 to TRBJ2-3; a possible D gene is TRBD1 (5 bases). The CDR3 consists of 14 residues. Germline V CDR1 and CDR2: ENHRY, SYGVKD. Trimming removed 0 bases at V and 10 bases at J, with 14 bases between. DNA for the CDR3: TGTGCCATCAGTGAGTCTGGATGGGGCTCTGCGCAGTATTTT. Translated: CAISESGWGSAQYF.

V usage is TRBV11-3 and J usage is TRBJ2-2; unclear D gene. V was clipped by 5 bases and J by 7 bases, with 8 bases between them. Germline assignment: CDR1 SGHNT and CDR2 YENEEA. This CDR3 has 12 residues. The CDR3 protein is CASSLSLGELFF. CDR3 coding DNA: TGTGCCAGCAGCCTTAGCCTCGGGGAGCTGTTTTTT.

The chain couples TRBV7-2 to TRBJ2-2; 10 positions agree with TRBD2. V shed 1 base, J shed 5 bases, and the junction held 1 base outside the gene matches. The CDR3 is 15 residues long. CDR1 and CDR2 from the germline V gene are SGHTA and FQGNSA. This chain's CDR3 is CASSLDSGGTGELFF. CDR3 nucleotide sequence: TGTGCCAGCAGCTTAGATAGCGGGGGGACCGGGGAGCTGTTTTTT. The full variable domain, rest sourced from reference TRBV7-2 and TRBJ2-2, is GAGVSQSPSNKVTEKGKDVELRCDPISGHTALYWYRQSLGQGLEFLIYFQGNSAPDKSGLPSDRFSAERTGGSVSTLTIQRTQQEDSAVYLCASSLDSGGTGELFFGEGSRLTVL.

J is TRBJ1-4 and V is TRBV6-1; 8 positions agree with TRBD1. Trimming removed 6 bases from V and 5 bases from J; junction bases left unmatched: 2. The CDR3 runs 13 residues. Germline CDR1 and CDR2: MNHNS and SASEGT. CDR3 bases: TGTGCCAGCAGACGGACAGGGAATGAAAAACTGTTTTTT. Protein sequence: CASRRTGNEKLFF.

The V call is TRBV20-1, the J call TRBJ1-2; D ambiguous. Germline V gene lookup returns CDR1 DFQATT and CDR2 SNEGSKA (reference sequence). Trimming left V 3 bases short and J 4 bases short, with 6 bases between. This CDR3 comprises 11 residues. The CDR3 sequence: CSARGTYGYTF. The CDR3 coding sequence is TGCAGTGCTAGGGGTACCTATGGCTACACCTTC.

The chain links TRBV5-1 to TRBJ2-2; 7 bases align to TRBD1. Germline lookup yields CDR1 SGHRS and CDR2 YFSETQ. With V trimmed by 6 bases and J by 0 bases, 8 bases remained unmatched. There are 16 residues in the CDR3. The CDR3 loop reads CASTRDRAPNTGELFF. The CDR3 DNA reads TGCGCCAGCACCAGAGACAGGGCCCCGAACACCGGGGAGCTGTTTTTT. Drawing the rest from reference TRBV5-1 and TRBJ2-2, the complete variable domain is KAGVTQTPRYLIKTRGQQVTLSCSPISGHRSVSWYQQTPGQGLQFLFEYFSETQRNKGNFPGRFSGRQFSNSRSEMNVSTLELGDSALYLCASTRDRAPNTGELFFGEGSRLTVL.